The 25 T cell receptor beta chains below all came from one sample that was sequenced in a study of siplizumab effects on memory and regulatory T cells. Generated by immunoSEQ multiplex PCR, the TCRdb table keeps only in-frame clones and is missing some. This table has more than 85,000 clones, 85% to 90% appearing once. The sample taken for sequencing was CD4+ T cells sorted from blood. These receptors all come from a human donor in good health.

In its sample, this clone was seen once. This sequence joins TRBV30 and TRBJ2-4; a possible D gene is TRBD2 (5 bases). The CDR3 has 14 amino acids. V was cut by 4 bases and J by 0 bases, with 10 bases left in between. Germline V lookup: CDR1 GTSNPN, CDR2 SVGIG (reference sequence). CDR3 nucleotide sequence: TGTGCCTGGACTCAGGAGGTAGCCAAAAACATTCAGTACTTC. Its protein product is CAWTQEVAKNIQYF.

This clone showed up just a few times. The CDR3 here is CASSTLGGYGYTF. The CDR3 DNA follows: TGTGCCAGCAGCACCTTGGGCGGATATGGCTACACCTTC. V is TRBV28 and J is TRBJ1-2; D call uncertain. Trimming left V 6 bases short and J 5 bases short, with 13 bases between. This CDR3 has 13 residues. Germline CDR1 and CDR2: MDHEN and SYDVKM.

CDR3 loop: CASSFGDILSGNTIYF. Written as DNA, the CDR3 is TGTGCCAGCAGCTTCGGGGATATTCTCTCTGGAAACACCATATATTTT. The chain links TRBV5-8 to TRBJ1-3; D is unresolved. Trimming stripped 2 bases from V and 0 bases from J, with 12 bases between. CDR1 and CDR2 (germline): SGHTS, YDEGEE. The CDR3 length is 16 residues.

This chain joins TRBV5-5 and TRBJ1-4; 7 nucleotides line up with TRBD1. CDR3 size: 13 residues. Losses at the gene ends were 6 bases for V and 2 bases for J; bases not matched to a gene: 1. Germline V gives CDR1 SGHKS, CDR2 YYEKEE (reference sequence). The CDR3 coding sequence is TGTGCCAGCACAGGGGGGACTAATGAAAAACTGTTTTTT. This translates into CASTGGTNEKLFF.

The chain recombines TRBV27 with TRBJ2-6; no clear D gene. V gave up 6 bases and J gave up 0 bases, with 3 bases separating them. CDR3 length: 13 residues. Germline V CDR1 and CDR2: MNHEY, SMNVEV (reference sequence). CDR3 sequence (DNA): TGTGCCAGCAGCCTCTCTGGGGCCAACGTCCTGACTTTC. This gives the protein CASSLSGANVLTF.

This clone turned up a few times. The chain couples TRBV18 to TRBJ1-1; maybe TRBD1 (6 bases). The CDR3 consists of 15 residues. V lost 3 bases and J lost 0, with 11 bases in between. Germline lookup yields CDR1 KGHSH and CDR2 LQKENI. The CDR3 sequence is CASSPDRTLNTEAFF. As DNA, the CDR3 is TGTGCCAGCTCACCCGACAGGACCCTGAACACTGAAGCTTTCTTT.

The chain has TRBV7-6 and TRBJ2-7; D is unclear. In germline, CDR1 is SGHVS, CDR2 FNYEAQ. The CDR3 loop spans 16 amino acids. Between the trimmed V and J ends, which lost 2 bases and 0 bases, there was a span of 14 bases. CDR3 in DNA: TGTGCCAGCAGCTTATGGGTTGGAGAGAGCTCCTACGAGCAGTACTTC. Its protein product is CASSLWVGESSYEQYF.

The chain employs TRBV4-3 and TRBJ2-7, with TRBD2 identical over 9 bases. Germline-derived CDR1 and CDR2 are LGHNA and YSLEER. Losses at the gene ends were 0 bases for V and 3 bases for J; bases not matched to a gene: 6. The CDR3 totals 16 residues. CDR3 coding DNA: TGCGCCAGCAGCCAAGAAAATGGACTAGCGATCTACGAGCAGTACTTC. Protein: CASSQENGLAIYEQYF.

The V gene is TRBV19, the J gene TRBJ1-2; 8 positions match TRBD1. This CDR3 contains 12 residues. V was clipped by 4 bases and J by 10 bases; unmatched bases: 5. The V gene's germline CDR1 is LNHDA and CDR2 SQIVND (reference sequence). The CDR3 DNA is TGTGCCAGTAGTACAGGGGGCGACGTCTACACCTTC. This encodes CASSTGGDVYTF.

The chain has TRBV11-3 and TRBJ2-1, with 10 bases lining up with TRBD2. The CDR3 extends over 17 amino acids. The V segment lost 3 bases and the J segment 6 bases; nucleotides outside the gene matches: 11. Germline V gives CDR1 SGHNT, CDR2 YENEEA. In DNA form, the CDR3 reads TGTGCCAGCAGCTTTCGGGGGCTAGCGGGAGCTCCCAATGAGCAGTTCTTC. It codes for CASSFRGLAGAPNEQFF. Filled out from reference TRBV11-3 and TRBJ2-1, the complete variable domain reads EAGVVQSPRYKIIEKKQPVAFWCNPISGHNTLYWYLQNLGQGPELLIRYENEEAVDDSQLPKDRFSAERLKGVDSTLKIQPAELGDSAVYLCASSFRGLAGAPNEQFFGPGTRLTVL.

The chain recombines TRBV30 with TRBJ1-2; 10 nucleotides match TRBD1. Unmatched junction bases numbered 6, after V lost 0 bases and J lost 5 bases. Germline V gene lookup returns CDR1 GTSNPN and CDR2 SVGIG (reference sequence). The CDR3 runs 15 residues. CDR3 loop: CAWSVGQGVGYGYTF. In DNA, the CDR3 is TGTGCCTGGAGTGTCGGACAGGGGGTAGGGTATGGCTACACCTTC.

The chain joins TRBV18 to TRBJ2-7; the D gene is possibly TRBD1 (5 bases). Germline lookup yields CDR1 KGHSH and CDR2 LQKENI. The CDR3 extends over 13 amino acids. Trimming pared 2 bases from V and 4 bases from J, leaving 9 bases between. The CDR3 region has the DNA TGTGCCAGCTCACCAGACAGAGAGTACGAGCAGTACTTC. Amino acids: CASSPDREYEQYF.

This clone was counted between two and nine times. J is TRBJ2-2 and V is TRBV5-1; D is undetermined. V lost 3 bases, J lost 8 bases, and 11 bases lay in between. This CDR3 contains 13 residues. Germline CDR1 reads SGHRS; CDR2 reads YFSETQ. The CDR3 coding sequence is TGCGCCAGCAGCTACGCGAGTGAAGGGGAGCTGTTTTTT. It encodes CASSYASEGELFF. Together with reference TRBV5-1 and TRBJ2-2, the CDR3 gives the full variable domain: KAGVTQTPRYLIKTRGQQVTLSCSPISGHRSVSWYQQTPGQGLQFLFEYFSETQRNKGNFPGRFSGRQFSNSRSEMNVSTLELGDSALYLCASSYASEGELFFGEGSRLTVL.

This clone was seen a handful of times. The chain combines TRBV7-9 with TRBJ1-1; no definite D call. The length of the CDR3 is 12 residues. V was pared by 6 bases and J by 5 bases, with 10 bases between. CDR1 and CDR2 (germline): SEHNR, FQNEAQ (reference sequence). As DNA, the CDR3 is TGTGCCAGCAGTGAAATTGGAACTGAAGCTTTCTTT. Its translation is CASSEIGTEAFF.

V is TRBV29-1 and J is TRBJ1-1; TRBD1 is a possible D gene (5 bases). Germline V gene data show CDR1 as SQVTM and CDR2 as ANQGSEA. This CDR3 region has 13 residues. V lost 4 bases and J lost 1, with 10 bases in between. CDR3 sequence: CSVAGQPNTEAFF. CDR3 sequence (DNA): TGCAGCGTTGCCGGACAACCGAACACTGAAGCTTTCTTT.

V gene TRBV25-1 combines with J gene TRBJ1-1; D is unclear. The CDR3 is 11 residues long. Per germline, CDR1 MGHDK and CDR2 SYGVNS. Trimming cost V 7 bases and J 8 bases, with 11 bases left between them. CDR3 DNA: TGTGCCAGCAATAGAATGGGCGAAGCTTTCTTT. This codes for CASNRMGEAFF.

This chain links TRBV29-1 with TRBJ2-7; D remains ambiguous. V shed 4 bases and J shed 9 bases, with 13 bases lying between them. Germline V lookup: CDR1 SQVTM, CDR2 ANQGSEA. This CDR3 has 11 residues. This chain's CDR3 is CSVVTASGQYF. Here the CDR3 DNA reads TGCAGCGTTGTCACGGCGAGTGGGCAGTACTTC.

This chain connects TRBV28 to TRBJ2-7; D is uncertain. Germline V lookup: CDR1 MDHEN, CDR2 SYDVKM. This CDR3 region has 11 residues. The V and J ends lost 2 bases and 3 bases respectively, with 2 bases between them. The CDR3 DNA follows: TGTGCCAGCAGTTTAAACTACGAGCAGTACTTC. Its protein is CASSLNYEQYF.

The chain uses TRBV11-3 and TRBJ2-5; 9 nucleotides line up with TRBD2. This CDR3 spans 16 amino acids. Germline trimming cut 4 bases from V and 1 base from J; bases unmatched to any gene: 7. From germline, CDR1 is SGHNT and CDR2 YENEEA. The CDR3, as DNA: TGTGCCAGCAGCTCCGGAATGACTAGCGGCCAAGAGACCCAGTACTTC. Protein: CASSSGMTSGQETQYF.

The CDR3 protein is CASRGGLAVYNEQFF. The CDR3 bases are TGTGCCAGCAGGGGTGGACTAGCGGTCTACAATGAGCAGTTCTTC. The chain employs TRBV2 and TRBJ2-1; 10 bases are a match to TRBD2. Germline V gene data show CDR1 as SNHLY and CDR2 as FYNNEI. J gave up 3 bases and V 6 bases, and 5 bases lay outside the gene matches. The CDR3 runs 15 residues.

The chain joins TRBV25-1 to TRBJ2-7, with 14 bases matching TRBD2. The CDR3 length is 16 residues. The V and J ends lost 8 bases and 9 bases, in that order; junction bases with no gene match: 15. Germline CDR1 is MGHDK and CDR2 is SYGVNS. DNA for the CDR3: TGTGCCAGCCATGCTTCGGGACTAGCGGGAGCCTTCGGGCAGTACTTC. Its protein is CASHASGLAGAFGQYF.

The gene calls are TRBV5-1 and TRBJ2-7; 8 bases fit TRBD1. CDR3 size: 14 residues. V trimming: 4 bases; J trimming: 3 bases; junction bases outside the gene matches: 6. The germline CDR1 and CDR2 sequences are SGHRS and YFSETQ. CDR3 bases: TGCGCCAGCAGCCCGTCGACAGGGGTCTACGAGCAGTACTTC. Its translation is CASSPSTGVYEQYF.

This chain joins TRBV27 and TRBJ1-2; D remains unclear. Germline V CDR1 and CDR2: MNHEY, SMNVEV (reference sequence). V lost 2 bases, J lost 3 bases, and 10 bases lay in between. CDR3 length: 14 residues. The CDR3 DNA is TGTGCCAGCAGTTTAATACGGACCGACTATGGCTACACCTTC. Translated: CASSLIRTDYGYTF.

This sequence joins TRBV11-3 and TRBJ2-1, with 9 bases identical to TRBD1. Trimming took 5 bases from V and 4 from J; bases not matched to a gene: 3. The CDR3 has 14 residues. Germline V lookup: CDR1 SGHNT, CDR2 YENEEA. As DNA, the CDR3 is TGTGCCAGCAGCGTGGGACAGGGTTACAATGAGCAGTTCTTC. Protein product: CASSVGQGYNEQFF.

CDR3 bases: TGTGCCAGCTCAAAAGAGCGAGGGTCCTACAATGAGCAGTTCTTC. It specifies CASSKERGSYNEQFF. The chain joins TRBV18 to TRBJ2-1; D may be TRBD2 (5 bases). V was shortened by 5 bases and J by 1 base, with 12 bases between the two germline ends. CDR3 size: 15 residues. Per the germline V gene, CDR1 is KGHSH and CDR2 is LQKENI.